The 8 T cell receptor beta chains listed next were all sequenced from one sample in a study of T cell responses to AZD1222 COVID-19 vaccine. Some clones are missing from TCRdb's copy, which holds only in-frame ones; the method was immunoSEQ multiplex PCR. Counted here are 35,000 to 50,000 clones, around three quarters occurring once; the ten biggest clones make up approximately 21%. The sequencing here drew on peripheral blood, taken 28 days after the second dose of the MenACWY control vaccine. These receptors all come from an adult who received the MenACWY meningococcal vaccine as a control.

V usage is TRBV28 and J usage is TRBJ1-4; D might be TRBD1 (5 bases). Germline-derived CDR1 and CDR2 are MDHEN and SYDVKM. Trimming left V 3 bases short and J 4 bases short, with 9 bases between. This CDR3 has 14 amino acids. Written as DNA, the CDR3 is TGTGCCAGCAGTTTCGGGGCTCTTAATGAAAAACTGTTTTTT. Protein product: CASSFGALNEKLFF. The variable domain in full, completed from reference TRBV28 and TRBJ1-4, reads DVKVTQSSRYLVKRTGEKVFLECVQDMDHENMFWYRQDPGLGLRLIYFSYDVKMKEKGDIPEGYSVSREKKERFSLILESASTNQTSMYLCASSFGALNEKLFFGSGTQLSVL.

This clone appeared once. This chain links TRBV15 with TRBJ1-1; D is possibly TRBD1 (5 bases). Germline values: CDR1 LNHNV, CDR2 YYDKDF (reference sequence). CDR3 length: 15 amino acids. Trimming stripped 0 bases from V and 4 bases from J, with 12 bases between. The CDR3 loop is CATSRDRAGSTEAFF. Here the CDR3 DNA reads TGTGCCACCAGCAGAGACCGGGCAGGGTCCACTGAAGCTTTCTTT.

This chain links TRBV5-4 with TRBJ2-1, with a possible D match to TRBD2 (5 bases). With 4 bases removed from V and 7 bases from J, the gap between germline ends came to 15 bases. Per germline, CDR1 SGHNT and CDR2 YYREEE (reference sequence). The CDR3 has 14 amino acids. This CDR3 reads CASSPFLAINEQFF. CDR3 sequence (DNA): TGTGCCAGCAGCCCCTTCCTAGCAATTAATGAGCAGTTCTTC.

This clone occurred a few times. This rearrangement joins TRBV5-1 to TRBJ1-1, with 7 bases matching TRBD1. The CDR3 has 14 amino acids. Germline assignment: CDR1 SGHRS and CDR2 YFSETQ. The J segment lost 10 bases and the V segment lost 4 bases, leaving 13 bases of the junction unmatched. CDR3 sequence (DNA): TGCGCCAGCAGCCCCGGACAGGAGAGTAAAAGAGCTTTCTTT. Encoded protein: CASSPGQESKRAFF.

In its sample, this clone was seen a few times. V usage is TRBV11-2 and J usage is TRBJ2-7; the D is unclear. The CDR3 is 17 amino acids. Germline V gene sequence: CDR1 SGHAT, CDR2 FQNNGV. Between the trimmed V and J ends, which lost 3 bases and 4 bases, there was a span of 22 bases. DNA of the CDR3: TGTGCCAGCAGCTTGCCTCTAGACACGAAAGTCTCTTACGAGCAGTACTTC. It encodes CASSLPLDTKVSYEQYF.

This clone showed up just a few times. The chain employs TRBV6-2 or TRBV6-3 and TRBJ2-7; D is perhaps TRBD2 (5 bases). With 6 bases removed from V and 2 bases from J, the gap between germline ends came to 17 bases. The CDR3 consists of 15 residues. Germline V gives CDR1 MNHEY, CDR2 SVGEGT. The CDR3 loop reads CASSDRPEGPYEQYV. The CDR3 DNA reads TGTGCCAGCAGCGACCGACCAGAGGGCCCCTACGAGCAGTACGTC.

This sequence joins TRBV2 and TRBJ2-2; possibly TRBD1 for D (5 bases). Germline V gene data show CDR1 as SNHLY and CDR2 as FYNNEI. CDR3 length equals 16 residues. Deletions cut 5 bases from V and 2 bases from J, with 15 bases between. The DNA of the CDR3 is TGTGCCAGCAGTCCCCACAGGAACATAAACACCGGGGAGCTGTTTTTT. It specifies CASSPHRNINTGELFF.

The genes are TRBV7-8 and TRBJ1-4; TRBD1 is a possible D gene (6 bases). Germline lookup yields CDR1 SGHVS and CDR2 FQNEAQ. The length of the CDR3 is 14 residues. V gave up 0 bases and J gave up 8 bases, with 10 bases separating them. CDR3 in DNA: TGTGCCAGCAGCTTAGCTGACGGGACAGAAAAACTGTTTTTT. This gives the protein CASSLADGTEKLFF.